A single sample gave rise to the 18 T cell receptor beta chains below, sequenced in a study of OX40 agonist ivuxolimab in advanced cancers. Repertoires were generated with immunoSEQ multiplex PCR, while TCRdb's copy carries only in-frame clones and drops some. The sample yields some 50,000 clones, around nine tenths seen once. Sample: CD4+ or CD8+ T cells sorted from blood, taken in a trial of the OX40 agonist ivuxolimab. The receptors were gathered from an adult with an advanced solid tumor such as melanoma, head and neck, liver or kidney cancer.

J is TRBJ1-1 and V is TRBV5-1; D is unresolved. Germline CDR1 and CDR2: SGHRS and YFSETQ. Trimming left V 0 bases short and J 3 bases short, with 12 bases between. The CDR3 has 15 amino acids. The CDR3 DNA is TGCGCCAGCAGCTTGGCCGGTCAGTCATACACTGAAGCTTTCTTT. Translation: CASSLAGQSYTEAFF.

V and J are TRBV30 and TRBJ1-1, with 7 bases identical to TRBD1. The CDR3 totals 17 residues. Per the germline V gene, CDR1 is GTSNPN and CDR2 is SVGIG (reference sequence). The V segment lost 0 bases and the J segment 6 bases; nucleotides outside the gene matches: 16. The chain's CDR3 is CAWSVYSAGGWAAEAFF. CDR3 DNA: TGTGCCTGGAGTGTATATAGCGCAGGGGGATGGGCGGCTGAAGCTTTCTTT.

Here the CDR3 reads CASRERTYNEQFF. The CDR3 DNA is TGTGCCAGCAGGGAAAGAACGTACAATGAGCAGTTCTTC. The chain combines TRBV2 with TRBJ2-1; D is ambiguous. There are 13 residues in the CDR3. V was pared by 6 bases and J by 4 bases, with 10 bases between. CDR1 SNHLY and CDR2 FYNNEI come from the germline V gene.

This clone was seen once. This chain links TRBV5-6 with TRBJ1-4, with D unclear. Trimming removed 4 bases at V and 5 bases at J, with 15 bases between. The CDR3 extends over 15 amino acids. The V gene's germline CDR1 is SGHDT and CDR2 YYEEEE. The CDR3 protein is CASSPRASGNEKLFF. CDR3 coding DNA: TGTGCCAGCAGCCCCCGGGCTAGCGGGAATGAAAAACTGTTTTTT.

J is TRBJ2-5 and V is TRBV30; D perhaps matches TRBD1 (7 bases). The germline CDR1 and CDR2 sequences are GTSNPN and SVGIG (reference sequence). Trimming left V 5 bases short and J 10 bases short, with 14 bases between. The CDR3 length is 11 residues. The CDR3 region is CAWSGGTVQYF. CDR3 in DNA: TGTGCCTGGTCCGGAGGGACAGTCCAGTACTTC.

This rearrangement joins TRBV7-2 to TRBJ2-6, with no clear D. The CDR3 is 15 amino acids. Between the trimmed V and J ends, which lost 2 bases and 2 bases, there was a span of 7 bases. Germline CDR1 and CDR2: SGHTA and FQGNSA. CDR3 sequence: CASSLSWAGANVLTF. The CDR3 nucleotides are TGTGCCAGCAGCTTAAGCTGGGCTGGGGCCAACGTCCTGACTTTC. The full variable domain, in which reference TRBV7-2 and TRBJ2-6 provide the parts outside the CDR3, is GAGVSQSPSNKVTEKGKDVELRCDPISGHTALYWYRQSLGQGLEFLIYFQGNSAPDKSGLPSDRFSAERTGGSVSTLTIQRTQQEDSAVYLCASSLSWAGANVLTFGAGSRLTVL.

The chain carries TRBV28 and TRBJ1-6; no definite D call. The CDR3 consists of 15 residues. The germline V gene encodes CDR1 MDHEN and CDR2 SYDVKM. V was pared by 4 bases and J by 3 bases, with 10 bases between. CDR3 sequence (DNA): TGTGCCAGCAGTTCTCCAGCCCACTATAATTCACCCCTCCACTTT. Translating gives CASSSPAHYNSPLHF.

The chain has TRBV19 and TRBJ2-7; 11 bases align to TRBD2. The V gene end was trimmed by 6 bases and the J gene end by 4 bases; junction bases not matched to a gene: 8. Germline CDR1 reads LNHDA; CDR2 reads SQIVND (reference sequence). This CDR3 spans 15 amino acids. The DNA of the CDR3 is TGTGCCAGTAGCCTCACTAGCGGGGGTCGGTACGAGCAGTACTTC. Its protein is CASSLTSGGRYEQYF. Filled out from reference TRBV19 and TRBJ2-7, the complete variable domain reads DGGITQSPKYLFRKEGQNVTLSCEQNLNHDAMYWYRQDPGQGLRLIYYSQIVNDFQKGDIAEGYSVSREKKESFPLTVTSAQKNPTAFYLCASSLTSGGRYEQYFGPGTRLTVT.

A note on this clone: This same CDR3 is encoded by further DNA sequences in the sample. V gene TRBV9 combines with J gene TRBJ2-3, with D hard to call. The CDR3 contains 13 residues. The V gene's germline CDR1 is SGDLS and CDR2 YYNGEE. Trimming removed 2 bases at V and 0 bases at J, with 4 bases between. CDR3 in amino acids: CASSVSSTDTQYF. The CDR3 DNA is TGTGCCAGCAGCGTGTCTAGCACAGATACGCAGTATTTT.

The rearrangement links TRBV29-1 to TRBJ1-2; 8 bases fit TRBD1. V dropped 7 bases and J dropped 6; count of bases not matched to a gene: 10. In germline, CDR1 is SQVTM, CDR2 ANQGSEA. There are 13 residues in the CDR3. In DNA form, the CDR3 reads TGCAGCGCTATGACAGGGGAGAAGGATGGCTACACCTTC. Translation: CSAMTGEKDGYTF.

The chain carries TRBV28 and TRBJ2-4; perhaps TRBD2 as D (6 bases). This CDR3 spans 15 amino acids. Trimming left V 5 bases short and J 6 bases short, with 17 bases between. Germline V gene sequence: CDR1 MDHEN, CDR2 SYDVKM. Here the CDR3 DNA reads TGTGCCAGCAGTACTGACCCACTGCGGGGAAACATTCAGTACTTC. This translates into CASSTDPLRGNIQYF.

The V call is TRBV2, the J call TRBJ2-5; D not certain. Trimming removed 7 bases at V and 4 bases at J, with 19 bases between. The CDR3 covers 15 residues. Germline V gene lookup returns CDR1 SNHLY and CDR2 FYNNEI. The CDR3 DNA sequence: TGTGCCAGCATGCGAACTGATATGACGGTAGAGACCCAGTACTTC. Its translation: CASMRTDMTVETQYF.

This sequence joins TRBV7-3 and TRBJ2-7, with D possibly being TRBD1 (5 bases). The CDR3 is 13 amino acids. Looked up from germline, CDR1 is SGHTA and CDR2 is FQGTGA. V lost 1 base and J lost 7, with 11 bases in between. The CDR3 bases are TGTGCCAGCAGCTTAATGGGAAGGGGAGAGCAGTACTTC. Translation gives CASSLMGRGEQYF.

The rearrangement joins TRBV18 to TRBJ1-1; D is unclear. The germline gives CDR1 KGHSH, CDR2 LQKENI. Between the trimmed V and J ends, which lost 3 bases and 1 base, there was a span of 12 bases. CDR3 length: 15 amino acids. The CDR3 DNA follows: TGTGCCAGCTCACCGTCTGACAACCCGAACACTGAAGCTTTCTTT. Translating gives CASSPSDNPNTEAFF.

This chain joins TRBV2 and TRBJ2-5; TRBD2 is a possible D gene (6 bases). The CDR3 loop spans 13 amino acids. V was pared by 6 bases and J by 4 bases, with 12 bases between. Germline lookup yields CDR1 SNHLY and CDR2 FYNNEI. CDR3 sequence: CASSPLSGETQYF. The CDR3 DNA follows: TGTGCCAGCAGCCCTCTTAGCGGAGAGACCCAGTACTTC.

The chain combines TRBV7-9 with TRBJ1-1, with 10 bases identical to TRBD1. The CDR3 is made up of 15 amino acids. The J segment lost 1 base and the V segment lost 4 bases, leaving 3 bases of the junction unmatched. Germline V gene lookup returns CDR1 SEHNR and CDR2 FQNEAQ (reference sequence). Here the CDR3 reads CASSYRQGANTEAFF. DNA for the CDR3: TGTGCCAGCAGCTACAGACAGGGGGCGAACACTGAAGCTTTCTTT. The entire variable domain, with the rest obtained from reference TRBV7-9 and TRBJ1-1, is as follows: DTGVSQNPRHKITKRGQNVTFRCDPISEHNRLYWYRQTLGQGPEFLTYFQNEAQLEKSRLLSDRFSAERPKGSFSTLEIQRTEQGDSAMYLCASSYRQGANTEAFFGQGTRLTVV.

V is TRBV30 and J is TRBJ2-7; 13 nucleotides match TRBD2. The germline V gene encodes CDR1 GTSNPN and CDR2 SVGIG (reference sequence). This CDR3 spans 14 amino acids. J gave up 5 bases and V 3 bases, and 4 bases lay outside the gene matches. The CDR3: CAWRGLAGRNEQYF. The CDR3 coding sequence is TGTGCCTGGAGGGGACTAGCGGGAAGGAACGAGCAGTACTTC.

The CDR3 loop is CASGSGGAGSDTQYF. CDR3 sequence (DNA): TGTGCCAGCGGATCCGGGGGGGCCGGTTCAGATACGCAGTATTTT. The V call is TRBV11-3, the J call TRBJ2-3; 8 nucleotides align to TRBD2. V lost 8 bases and J lost 4; bases outside the gene matches: 11. The CDR3 sequence is 15 residues long. Looked up from germline, CDR1 is SGHNT and CDR2 is YENEEA. Filled out from reference TRBV11-3 and TRBJ2-3, the complete variable domain reads EAGVVQSPRYKIIEKKQPVAFWCNPISGHNTLYWYLQNLGQGPELLIRYENEEAVDDSQLPKDRFSAERLKGVDSTLKIQPAELGDSAVYLCASGSGGAGSDTQYFGPGTRLTVL.